These 26 T cell receptor beta chains were sequenced from one sample in a study of blood T cells in healthy people across ages. PCR was performed a second time for about 7 to 12 cycles using a sample-barcoded 5' primer and a J-beta primer mix. Each CDR3 protein is one row after TCRdb ran MiXCR on the 5' RACE reads. Seen here are around 900,000 distinct CDR3 sequences, roughly half observed once, and the top ten hold about 20%. Source material: blood. Every receptor here comes from an older woman in good health.

The chain employs TRBV5-1 and TRBJ2-4; the D call may be TRBD1 or TRBD2 (6 bases each). TRBJ2-5 explains the end of the DNA better; the J call may be wrong. The CDR3 loop spans 13 amino acids. Germline V lookup: CDR1 SGHRS, CDR2 YFSETQ. The CDR3 DNA reads TGCGCCAGCAATATGGGGGGCGGAGAGACCCAGTACTTC. Encoded protein: CASNMGGGETQYF.

DNA for the CDR3: TGTGCCTGGAGGAGTCAGGGGGCCGGAGAGCAGTACTTC. Protein: CAWRSQGAGEQYF. The chain carries TRBV30 and TRBJ2-7, with 8 positions matching TRBD1. CDR1 GTSNPN and CDR2 SVGIG come from the germline V gene (reference sequence). The CDR3 spans 13 residues. V gave up 3 bases and J gave up 7 bases; unmatched junction bases: 8.

The chain links TRBV15 to TRBJ1-2; a possible D gene is TRBD1 (5 bases). CDR1 is LNHNV and CDR2 is YYDKDF in the germline V gene (reference sequence). Deletions cut 5 bases from V and 5 bases from J, with 9 bases between. This CDR3 region has 12 residues. The CDR3 here is CATSGGVYGYTF. CDR3 nucleotides: TGTGCCACCAGCGGGGGGGTTTATGGCTACACCTTC.

The CDR3 here is CASSVNREGSTGELFF. Here the CDR3 DNA reads TGTGCCAGCAGTGTAAACAGGGAAGGAAGCACCGGGGAGCTGTTTTTT. This chain uses TRBV9 with TRBJ2-2; D may be TRBD1 (6 bases). CDR1 SGDLS and CDR2 YYNGEE come from the germline V gene. CDR3 length: 16 residues. V lost 5 bases and J 4 bases, leaving 18 bases between the germline ends. Drawing the rest from reference TRBV9 and TRBJ2-2, the complete variable domain is DSGVTQTPKHLITATGQRVTLRCSPRSGDLSVYWYQQSLDQGLQFLIQYYNGEERAKGNILERFSAQQFPDLHSELNLSSLELGDSALYFCASSVNREGSTGELFFGEGSRLTVL.

Regarding this clonotype: One base away lies a much larger clone, so this may be a sequencing read error. This rearrangement joins TRBV4-1 to TRBJ2-7; D is perhaps TRBD1 or TRBD2 (7 bases each). CDR1 and CDR2 (germline): MGHRA, YSYEKL. V was clipped by 8 bases and J by 2 bases, with 28 bases between them. The CDR3 is 18 residues long. CDR3 region: CASGVGEGARFNPYEQYF. The CDR3 DNA sequence: TGCGCCAGCGGCGTTGGGGAGGGGGCGAGATTCAATCCCTACGAGCAGTACTTC.

As regards this clonotype: One end of the junction fails to match germline, which may point to a read error. The V and J genes are TRBV5-1 and TRBJ2-7, with D possibly matching TRBD1 (5 bases). CDR3 length: 14 residues. Germline values: CDR1 SGHRS, CDR2 YFSETQ. CDR3 coding DNA: TGCGCCAGCAGCTTGTTGGACAAAGCCTACGAACAGTACTTC. Translation gives CASSLLDKAYEQYF.

This clonotype was detected only a few times. The rearrangement links TRBV18 to TRBJ2-5, with TRBD1 matching over 9 bases. J was trimmed by 11 bases and V by 2 bases; bases with no gene match: 12. From germline, CDR1 is KGHSH and CDR2 LQKENI. This CDR3 comprises 15 residues. The CDR3 sequence: CASSPSGDRARGQYF. Here the CDR3 DNA reads TGTGCCAGCTCACCATCGGGGGACAGGGCCAGGGGTCAGTACTTC.

CDR3 sequence (DNA): TGTGCCAGCAGCACCCCACCCGGGCAAGAGACCCAGTACTTC. This gives the protein CASSTPPGQETQYF. This chain connects TRBV6-2 or TRBV6-3 to TRBJ2-5; no reliable D call. Germline-derived CDR1 and CDR2 are MNHEY and SVGEGT. The CDR3 sequence is 14 residues long. The ends were cut back, 6 bases at V and 2 bases at J, with 13 bases in the middle.

Only a few counts were recorded for this clonotype. This chain joins TRBV12-3 or TRBV12-4 and TRBJ2-7, with 8 bases lining up with TRBD2. With V trimmed by 5 bases and J by 6 bases, 9 bases remained unmatched. The CDR3 contains 14 residues. This CDR3 is CASSVGAGASEQYF. CDR3 nucleotide sequence: TGTGCCAGCAGTGTTGGAGCGGGAGCTTCCGAGCAGTACTTC.

The chain has TRBV20-1 and TRBJ2-1; D gene ambiguous. Germline lookup yields CDR1 DFQATT and CDR2 SNEGSKA (reference sequence). V gave up 0 bases and J gave up 7 bases, with 13 bases separating them. The CDR3 totals 14 residues. CDR3 nucleotide sequence: TGCAGTGCTAGAGAGATAGCAGTCGGGAATGAGCAGTTCTTC. Residues: CSAREIAVGNEQFF.

CDR3 nucleotide sequence: TGCGCCAGCAGCCAAGATAGGGGGACAGCTGGCTACACCTTC. It translates to CASSQDRGTAGYTF. The V call is TRBV4-1, the J call TRBJ1-2; TRBD1 agrees at 7 bases. CDR1 is MGHRA, CDR2 YSYEKL, per germline. The length of the CDR3 is 14 residues. V lost 0 bases to trimming and J lost 7 bases; unmatched junction nucleotides: 5.

The chain's CDR3 is CASSSTKSIAGGPNEQFF. Written as DNA, the CDR3 is TGTGCCAGCAGCAGCACCAAATCAATAGCGGGAGGGCCTAATGAGCAGTTCTTC. The genes are TRBV7-9 and TRBJ2-1, with 11 bases fitting TRBD2. Per the germline V gene, CDR1 is SEHNR and CDR2 is FQNEAQ (reference sequence). CDR3 length: 18 residues. V dropped 5 bases and J dropped 7; count of bases not matched to a gene: 16.

This sequence joins TRBV14 and TRBJ1-2, with TRBD1 matching over 7 bases. The CDR3 length is 14 residues. The trim removed 5 bases at V and 4 bases at J, leaving 7 bases unmatched. The germline V gene encodes CDR1 SGHDN and CDR2 FVKESK. The chain's CDR3 is CASSSTGTVYGYTF. The CDR3 coding sequence is TGTGCCAGCAGCTCCACCGGGACAGTCTATGGCTACACCTTC.

The chain combines TRBV7-6 with TRBJ2-3; D possibly corresponds to TRBD2 (6 bases). CDR3 length: 18 amino acids. V was shortened by 1 base and J by 2 bases, with 19 bases between the two germline ends. Germline V gives CDR1 SGHVS, CDR2 FNYEAQ. The CDR3 DNA reads TGTGCCAGCAGCTTAGTCGTAATTAGCGGAGGATTCACAGATACGCAGTATTTT. Translated, it gives CASSLVVISGGFTDTQYF.

A few counts support this clonotype. The chain joins TRBV6-2 or TRBV6-3 to TRBJ1-5; 8 positions agree with TRBD1. CDR3 size: 15 residues. The trim removed 6 bases at V and 5 bases at J, leaving 9 bases unmatched. Germline V lookup: CDR1 MNHEY, CDR2 SVGEGT. The CDR3, as DNA: TGTGCCAGCAGATCGGACAGGGCTAATTATCAGCCCCAGCATTTT. This sequence encodes CASRSDRANYQPQHF.

Regarding this clonotype: A much larger clonotype is one base distant, so this may be a read error. The chain uses TRBV2 and TRBJ2-7; D could derive from TRBD1 or TRBD2 (5 bases each). CDR1 SNHLY and CDR2 FYNNEI come from the germline V gene. Trimming took 6 bases from V and 7 from J, leaving 16 bases between them. CDR3 length: 13 residues. CDR3 sequence (DNA): TGTGCCAGCAGGACCGGGGCTTACAATGAGCAGTACTTC. It codes for CASRTGAYNEQYF.

As concerns this clonotype: One end of the junction fails to match germline, which may point to a read error. The rearrangement links TRBV12-3 or TRBV12-4 to TRBJ1-6; TRBD1 matches at 7 bases. There are 14 residues in the CDR3. The CDR3 region is CASSGTAGYSPLHF. As DNA, the CDR3 is TGTGCTAGCAGCGGGACAGCGGGGTACTCACCCCTCCACTTT.

CDR3 coding DNA: TGTGCCAGCACCCATGGGACAGCGGACTACGAGCAGTACTTC. Translated, it gives CASTHGTADYEQYF. The V and J genes are TRBV12-3 or TRBV12-4 and TRBJ2-7; 7 nucleotides align to TRBD1. This CDR3 has 14 residues. V lost 7 bases, J lost 3 bases, and 9 bases stayed unmatched.

V is TRBV13 and J is TRBJ2-7, with 9 positions matching TRBD1. The CDR3 runs 14 residues. The V gene end was trimmed by 4 bases and the J gene end by 7 bases; junction bases not matched to a gene: 8. Germline-derived CDR1 and CDR2 are PRHDT and FYEKMQ (reference sequence). DNA for the CDR3: TGTGCCAGCAGCTCTCGACAGGGGGTGGGAGAGCAGTACTTC. It specifies CASSSRQGVGEQYF.

CDR3 coding DNA: TGTGCCAGCAGCGACCCCACTAGCGGAGGGTACACAGATACGCAGTATTTT. Translated: CASSDPTSGGYTDTQYF. This rearrangement joins TRBV9 to TRBJ2-3; 8 bases line up with TRBD2. With V trimmed by 3 bases and J by 2 bases, 11 bases remained unmatched. CDR1 is SGDLS and CDR2 is YYNGEE in the germline V gene. The CDR3 extends over 17 amino acids.

This clonotype was counted only a few times. This chain joins TRBV7-2 and TRBJ2-7; 9 bases are a match to TRBD1. Germline V CDR1 and CDR2: SGHTA, FQGNSA. The CDR3 is 17 residues long. J was trimmed by 2 bases and V by 1 base; bases with no gene match: 9. CDR3 nucleotides: TGTGCCAGCAGCTTAGGCTACCGGGACAGGGCGACCTACGAGCAGTACTTC. Translated, it gives CASSLGYRDRATYEQYF.

The chain combines TRBV10-3 with TRBJ1-2; D is ambiguous. CDR3 length: 12 amino acids. V lost 0 bases to trimming and J lost 7 bases, with 6 bases between them. Germline loops: CDR1 ENHRY, CDR2 SYGVKD. The CDR3 DNA follows: TGTGCCATCAGTGAGTCCGGTGCTGGCTACACCTTC. Translation: CAISESGAGYTF.

The sample holds a few counts of this clonotype. The chain is built from TRBV4-3 and TRBJ2-5, with 8 nucleotides matching TRBD2. The CDR3 has 15 residues. Germline V gives CDR1 LGHNA, CDR2 YSLEER. Trimming took 3 bases from V and 4 from J; bases not matched to a gene: 7. CDR3 coding DNA: TGCGCCAGCAGCCAGACGACTAGCGCAGGAGAGACCCAGTACTTC. Translating gives CASSQTTSAGETQYF.

The V call is TRBV4-2, the J call TRBJ2-1; possibly TRBD2 for D (7 bases). Per the germline V gene, CDR1 is LGHNA and CDR2 is YNFKEQ. The CDR3 runs to 15 residues. The V and J ends lost 0 bases and 10 bases respectively, with 16 bases between them. Written as DNA, the CDR3 is TGTGCCAGCAGCCAAGAAGGGGGACTACACCAAGAGCAGTTCTTC. Amino acid sequence: CASSQEGGLHQEQFF.

This clonotype was observed a handful of times. The chain employs TRBV7-9 and TRBJ2-7; 8 nucleotides align to TRBD2. Per germline, CDR1 SEHNR and CDR2 FQNEAQ (reference sequence). The V and J ends lost 5 bases and 4 bases, in that order; junction bases with no gene match: 13. The CDR3 is 16 residues long. CDR3 in DNA: TGTGCCAGCAGCCCCAGCTTCCGGGAGGGCTTATACGAGCAGTACTTC. It translates to CASSPSFREGLYEQYF.

The chain combines TRBV10-1 with TRBJ1-1; no definite D call. V lost 5 bases and J 0 bases, leaving 10 bases between the germline ends. Per the germline V gene, CDR1 is WNHNN and CDR2 is SYGVQD (reference sequence). There are 14 residues in the CDR3. CDR3 in amino acids: CASSLFAMNTEAFF. The DNA of the CDR3 is TGCGCCAGCAGTTTATTCGCGATGAACACTGAAGCTTTCTTT.